Listed below are T cell receptor beta chains from one sample, sequenced in a study of T cells in tuberculosis. The protocol was immunoSEQ multiplex PCR, while the TCRdb copy is restricted to in-frame clones and leaves out a portion. Of some 29,000 clones listed, nearly 90% are singletons. Sequenced material: PBMCs. The source is a donor aged 10-29 years with latent tuberculosis or without tuberculosis infection. CDR3s include the opening cysteine and the closing phenylalanine or tryptophan. D genes are given only for firm matches. Part of the rows lack a size; the others show once, few, many or a class for expanded clones.

CDR3nt	CDR3aa	abundance	d_gene	v_gene	j_gene
TGTGCCAGCAGCCGTAGAAGAGTCGAGCAGTACTTC	CASSRRRVEQYF	-	-	TRBV11-2	TRBJ2-7
TGTGCCAGCAGACTACAGGGGGTCGCTGAAGCTTTCTTT	CASRLQGVAEAFF	-	TRBD1	TRBV28	TRBJ1-1
TGCAGTGCTAGGAGGGGGTGGGAGCAGTACTTC	CSARRGWEQYF	-	-	TRBV20-1	TRBJ2-7
TGCGCCAGCAGCCAAGGCGCATCTGGCGGGGGCGCAGAGGCCCAGTACTTC	CASSQGASGGGAEAQYF	-	-	TRBV4-3	TRBJ2-5
TGTGCCAGCAGTGTTGGGGACAGACCTAATTCACCCCTCCACTTT	CASSVGDRPNSPLHF	-	TRBD1	TRBV2	TRBJ1-6
TGTGCCAGCAGTGAAGAGGGCAGGGGGGTAGGCTATGGCTACACCTTC	CASSEEGRGVGYGYTF	-	TRBD1	TRBV6-1	TRBJ1-2
TGTGCCAGCAGCCCTGGGACAGGGACCCCAAATTCACCCCTCCACTTT	CASSPGTGTPNSPLHF	-	TRBD1	TRBV7-9	TRBJ1-6
TGTGCCAGCAGCTTCCGGTTGCAGAACACTGAAGCTTTCTTT	CASSFRLQNTEAFF	-	-	TRBV5-8	TRBJ1-1
TGCGCCAGCAGCTTGGGGTCAGGAGGGGAAAAACTGTTTTTT	CASSLGSGGEKLFF	-	-	TRBV5-1	TRBJ1-4
TGTGCCAGCAGGTGGCAGGGGATGTATACGCAGTATTTT	CASRWQGMYTQYF	-	-	TRBV2	TRBJ2-3
TGCGCCAGCAGCGTTGGCGGGGGGGGCCTAGATACGCAGTATTTT	CASSVGGGGLDTQYF	-	TRBD2	TRBV5-1	TRBJ2-3
TGTGCCAGCGGTGGGCCTGGGGCCAACGTCCTGACTTTC	CASGGPGANVLTF	-	-	TRBV27	TRBJ2-6
TGTGCCACCCTGGACAGCCCGCGTGACAATGAGCAGTTCTTC	CATLDSPRDNEQFF	-	-	TRBV10-3	TRBJ2-1
TGTGCCAGTATTGGGCAGGGGGCGAATGGCTACACCTTC	CASIGQGANGYTF	-	TRBD1	TRBV19	TRBJ1-2
TGTGCCAGCAGCCGGTCGGGGGGCGATAATTCACCCCTCCACTTT	CASSRSGGDNSPLHF	-	-	TRBV7-9	TRBJ1-6
TGTGCCAGCAGCCCCGTTGGTAGCGGGGGCCTAGGAGAGACCCAGTACTTC	CASSPVGSGGLGETQYF	-	TRBD2	TRBV9	TRBJ2-5
TGTGCCATCAGTGAGGACAGGGAGAGTAAGCCCCAGCATTTT	CAISEDRESKPQHF	once	TRBD1	TRBV10-3	TRBJ1-5
TGTGCCAGCAGTTACTCTCCAGGGGGTTCACCCCTCCACTTT	CASSYSPGGSPLHF	-	TRBD1	TRBV6-5	TRBJ1-6
TGCGCCAGCAGCTTGTATCGGGGTTCAAGTAGGACAGAGAACACCGGGGAGCTGTTTTTT	CASSLYRGSSRTENTGELFF	-	-	TRBV5-1	TRBJ2-2
TGTGCCAGCAGTTTAAGGTTTAGGGGGACGATACAAGAGACCCAGTACTTC	CASSLRFRGTIQETQYF	once	-	TRBV28	TRBJ2-5
TGTGCCAGCAGTGATCACAGGGGGTATCCCGGGGAGCTGTTTTTT	CASSDHRGYPGELFF	-	TRBD1	TRBV6-1	TRBJ2-2
TGTGCCAGCAGTTTTGCCCAGGCCTACGAGCAGTACTTC	CASSFAQAYEQYF	-	-	TRBV28	TRBJ2-7
TGTGCCAGCAGTGGCAGGGGGCCTCGAACTGAAGCTTTCTTT	CASSGRGPRTEAFF	-	TRBD1	TRBV25-1	TRBJ1-1
TGCGCCAGCAGCTTGGCGAGCACAGATACGCAGTATTTT	CASSLASTDTQYF	-	-	TRBV5-1	TRBJ2-3
TGTGCCATCAGTGAAAGTATAGAGAACAATCAGCCCCAGCATTTT	CAISESIENNQPQHF	few	-	TRBV10-3	TRBJ1-5
TGTGCCAGCAGATCCGGGACATCAACGGGCTATGGCTACACCTTC	CASRSGTSTGYGYTF	-	-	TRBV2	TRBJ1-2
TGCAGCGTTGTTGGGGACAGACCCTATGGCTACACCTTC	CSVVGDRPYGYTF	-	TRBD1	TRBV29-1	TRBJ1-2
TGTGCCAGCAGTTCACTACCCGGGGGGGGCTATGGCTACACCTTC	CASSSLPGGGYGYTF	-	-	TRBV28	TRBJ1-2
TGTGCCAGCAGCTTTGGGGGGACAGGTCTTGGGGCCAACGTCCTGACTTTC	CASSFGGTGLGANVLTF	-	TRBD1	TRBV7-3	TRBJ2-6
TGTGCCAGCAGCATAGCGGGACGTCCGACTGAAGCTTTCTTT	CASSIAGRPTEAFF	few	-	TRBV5-6	TRBJ1-1
TGTGCCAGCAGGTTTCGGGGGGCCACTGAAGCTTTCTTT	CASRFRGATEAFF	-	-	TRBV28	TRBJ1-1
TGTGCCAGCAGTTTGGAGGGGAACTATGGCTACACCTTC	CASSLEGNYGYTF	-	-	TRBV5-4	TRBJ1-2
TGTGCCAGCAGTGACAACCCGGGACAGGGAGAATATGGCTACACCTTC	CASSDNPGQGEYGYTF	-	TRBD1	TRBV28	TRBJ1-2
TGTGCCAGCAGCTCTTTTTTAGCCCGGGAAGGCACCTTC	CASSSFLAREGTF	-	-	TRBV5-5	TRBJ1-2
TGTGCCAGCGGAACAGGAATGCAGCCCCAGCATTTT	CASGTGMQPQHF	-	-	TRBV6-5	TRBJ1-5
TGTGCCAGCAGTTTTGCTGTGGGGGGACAGGTGTATGAAAAACTGTTTTTT	CASSFAVGGQVYEKLFF	-	TRBD1	TRBV28	TRBJ1-4
TGTGCCAGTAGTATAGTCCTCAGCCAAGAGACCCAGTACTTC	CASSIVLSQETQYF	-	-	TRBV19	TRBJ2-5
TGTGCCAGCAGCTTAGACGGACAGGCCCGTGGCTACACCTTC	CASSLDGQARGYTF	-	TRBD1	TRBV7-2	TRBJ1-2